The 2 T cell receptor beta chains listed next were all sequenced from one sample in a study of blood T cell repertoires in COVID-19. Assay: immunoSEQ multiplex PCR; the TCRdb copy retains only in-frame clones and omits some. The sample carries about 160,000 clones, approximately 79% recorded once. The sequencing sample was made of peripheral blood. All receptors come from a woman in her sixties or seventies with COVID-19, enrolled during active disease.

The chain carries TRBV6-5 and TRBJ2-1; maybe TRBD2 (7 bases). This CDR3 has 15 residues. Germline CDR1 is MNHEY and CDR2 is SVGAGI. With 6 bases removed from V and 0 bases from J, the gap between germline ends came to 12 bases. The CDR3 loop is CASRAGEGSYNEQFF. CDR3 coding DNA: TGTGCCAGCAGGGCAGGGGAGGGCTCCTACAATGAGCAGTTCTTC.

V gene TRBV28 combines with J gene TRBJ2-7; TRBD2 matches at 7 bases. The V and J ends lost 4 bases and 1 base, in that order; junction bases with no gene match: 7. CDR3 length equals 15 residues. Germline V gene lookup returns CDR1 MDHEN and CDR2 SYDVKM. CDR3 region: CASSSYQLASYEQYF. The CDR3 DNA follows: TGTGCCAGCAGTTCCTATCAACTAGCGTCCTACGAGCAGTACTTC.